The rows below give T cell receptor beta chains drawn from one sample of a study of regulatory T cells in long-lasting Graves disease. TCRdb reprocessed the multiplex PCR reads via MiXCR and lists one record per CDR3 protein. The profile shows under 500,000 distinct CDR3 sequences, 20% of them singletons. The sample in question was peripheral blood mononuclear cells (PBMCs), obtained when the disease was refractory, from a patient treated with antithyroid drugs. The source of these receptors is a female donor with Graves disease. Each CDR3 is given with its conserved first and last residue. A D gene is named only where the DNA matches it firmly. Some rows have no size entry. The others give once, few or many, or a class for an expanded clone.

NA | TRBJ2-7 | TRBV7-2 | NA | CASSFRQSSYEQYF | TGTGCCAGCAGCTTCAGACAGAGCTCCTACGAGCAGTACTTC
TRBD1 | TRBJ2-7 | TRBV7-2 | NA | CASSVSPGQGYEQYF | TGTGCCAGCAGCGTATCCCCGGGACAGGGCTACGAGCAGTACTTC
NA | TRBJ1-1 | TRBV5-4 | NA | CASSLDSLRENTEAFF | TGTGCCAGCAGCTTGGACTCCCTCAGGGAGAACACTGAAGCTTTCTTT
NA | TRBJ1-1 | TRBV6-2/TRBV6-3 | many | CASITGSTPEAFF | TGTGCCAGCATCACCGGGAGCACACCTGAAGCTTTCTTT
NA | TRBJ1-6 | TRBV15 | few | CATSRDDSPNSPLHF | TGTGCCACCAGCAGAGACGACAGCCCCAATTCACCCCTCCACTTT
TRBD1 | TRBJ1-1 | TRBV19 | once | CASSPLDRGPTEAFF | TGTGCCAGTAGTCCCCTCGACAGGGGGCCCACTGAAGCTTTCTTT
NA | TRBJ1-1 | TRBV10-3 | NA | CAIRPHEGEDTEAFF | TGTGCCATCAGGCCCCATGAAGGGGAGGACACTGAAGCTTTCTTT
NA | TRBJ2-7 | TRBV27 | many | CASSLDPGSASEQYF | TGTGCCAGCAGTTTAGATCCCGGGTCAGCCAGCGAGCAGTACTTC
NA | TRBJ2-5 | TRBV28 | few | CASSSADILDSADEETQYF | TGTGCCAGCAGTTCCGCGGACATTCTGGATTCGGCTGACGAGGAGACCCAGTACTTC
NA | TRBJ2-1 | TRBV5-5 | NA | CASSLALASYNEQFF | TGTGCCAGCAGCTTGGCACTCGCCTCCTACAATGAGCAGTTCTTC
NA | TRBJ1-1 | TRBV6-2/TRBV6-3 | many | CASSPGRGETEAFF | TGTGCCAGCAGTCCGGGACGTGGGGAGACTGAAGCTTTCTTT
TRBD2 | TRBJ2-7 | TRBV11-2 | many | CASSLSRTREGSSYEQYF | TGTGCCAGCAGCTTATCGCGAACGAGGGAGGGGAGCTCCTACGAGCAGTACTTC
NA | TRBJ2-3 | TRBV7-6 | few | CASSLVSGVYTDTQYF | TGTGCCAGCAGCTTAGTTTCGGGAGTCTACACAGATACGCAGTATTTT
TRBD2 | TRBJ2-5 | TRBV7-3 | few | CASSPGGALETQYF | TGTGCCAGCAGCCCGGGGGGGGCCCTGGAGACCCAGTACTTC
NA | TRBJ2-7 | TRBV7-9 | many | CASSFGTGLEQYF | TGTGCCAGCAGCTTCGGCACAGGGTTAGAGCAGTACTTC
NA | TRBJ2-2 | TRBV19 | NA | CASSIWSSAFANTGELFF | TGTGCCAGTAGTATATGGTCTAGCGCCTTCGCGAACACCGGGGAGCTGTTTTTT
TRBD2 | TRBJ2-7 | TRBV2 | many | CAGQGTSAGAYEQYF | TGTGCCGGGCAGGGGACTAGCGCGGGGGCCTACGAGCAGTACTTC
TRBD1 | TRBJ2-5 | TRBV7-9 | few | CASSLRTGGAETQYF | TGTGCCAGCAGCTTAAGAACAGGGGGCGCAGAGACCCAGTACTTC
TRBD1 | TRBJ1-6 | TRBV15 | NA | CATSRPDRAFNSPLHF | TGTGCCACCAGCAGACCAGACAGGGCCTTTAATTCACCCCTCCACTTT
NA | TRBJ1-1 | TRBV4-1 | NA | CASSQPTTIGEAFF | TGCGCCAGCAGCCAACCTACAACCATAGGTGAAGCTTTCTTT
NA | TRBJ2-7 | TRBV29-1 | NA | CSIEELRDDSYEQYF | TGCAGCATTGAAGAACTTCGGGACGACAGCTACGAGCAGTACTTC
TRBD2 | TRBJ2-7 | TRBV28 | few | CASSPGLAGGAYEQYF | TGTGCCAGCAGCCCGGGACTAGCGGGAGGGGCCTACGAGCAGTACTTC
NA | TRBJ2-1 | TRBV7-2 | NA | CASSLWGAYNEQFF | TGTGCCAGCAGCCTTTGGGGAGCCTACAATGAGCAGTTCTTC
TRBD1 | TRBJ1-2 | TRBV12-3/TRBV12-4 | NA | CASTGTVYGYTF | TGTGCCAGCACTGGGACAGTCTATGGCTACACCTTC
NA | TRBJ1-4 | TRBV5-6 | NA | CASSSGDIGEKLFF | TGTGCCAGCAGCTCAGGGGACATCGGGGAAAAACTGTTTTTT
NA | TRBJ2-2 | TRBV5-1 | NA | CASSPEAVAGELFF | TGCGCCAGCAGCCCGGAGGCGGTCGCCGGGGAGCTGTTTTTT
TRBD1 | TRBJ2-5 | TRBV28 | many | CASSFLQGVQETQYF | TGTGCCAGCAGTTTCCTACAGGGGGTCCAAGAGACCCAGTACTTC
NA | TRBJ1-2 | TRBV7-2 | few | CASSLGGVWGGGTGYTF | TGTGCCAGCAGCTTAGGTGGTGTCTGGGGAGGGGGGACTGGCTACACCTTC
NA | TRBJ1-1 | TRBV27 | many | CASSLSGGANTEAFF | TGTGCCAGCAGTTTATCGGGAGGGGCGAACACTGAAGCTTTCTTT
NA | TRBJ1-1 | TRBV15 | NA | CATSLGTGYTEAFF | TGTGCCACCAGCCTCGGGACGGGGTACACTGAAGCTTTCTTT
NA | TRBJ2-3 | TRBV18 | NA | CASSLLVSHPDTQYF | TGTGCCAGCTCATTGCTAGTGTCACACCCAGATACGCAGTATTTT
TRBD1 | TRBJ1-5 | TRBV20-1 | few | CSASQGARGSNQPQHF | TGCAGTGCGAGTCAGGGGGCAAGAGGGAGCAATCAGCCCCAGCATTTT
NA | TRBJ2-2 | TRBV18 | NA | CASSPTIVVTGELFF | TGTGCCAGCTCACCCACGATCGTTGTCACCGGGGAGCTGTTTTTT
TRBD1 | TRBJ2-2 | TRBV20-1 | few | CSARAGQTNTGELFF | TGCAGTGCTAGAGCGGGACAGACGAACACCGGGGAGCTGTTTTTT
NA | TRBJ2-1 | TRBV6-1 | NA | CASIKGNEQFF | TGTGCCAGCATAAAAGGAAATGAGCAGTTCTTC
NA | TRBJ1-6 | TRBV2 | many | CASNKGLISNSPLHF | TGTGCCAGCAACAAAGGACTGATATCTAATTCACCCCTCCACTTT
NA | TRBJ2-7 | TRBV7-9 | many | CASSLGGERYEQYF | TGTGCCAGCAGCTTAGGCGGGGAGCGATACGAGCAGTACTTC
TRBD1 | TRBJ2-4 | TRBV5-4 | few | CASSLGTGGLGAKNIQYF | TGTGCCAGCAGCCTCGGGACAGGGGGGCTGGGAGCCAAAAACATTCAGTACTTC